These 27 T cell receptor beta chains were sequenced from one sample in a study of blood T cell repertoires in COVID-19. Generated by immunoSEQ multiplex PCR, the TCRdb table keeps only in-frame clones and is missing some. The sample yields approximately 140,000 clones, roughly 84% seen once. The sequencing input was peripheral blood. The origin of the receptors is a man aged 30 to 39 with COVID-19, enrolled during active disease.

In this sample, this clone turned up a few times. The V call is TRBV3-1 (or the pseudogene TRBV3-2), the J call TRBJ2-7; TRBD2 is a possible D gene (5 bases). The V and J ends lost 1 base and 3 bases respectively, with 10 bases between them. CDR3 length: 14 amino acids. CDR1 is LGHDT, CDR2 YNNKEL, per germline (reference sequence). The CDR3 region has the DNA TGTGCCAGCAGCCAAGCCCTAGCTCTCTACGAGCAGTACTTC. This codes for CASSQALALYEQYF.

The V call is TRBV2, the J call TRBJ2-1; 9 bases are shared with TRBD2. Germline V gives CDR1 SNHLY, CDR2 FYNNEI. This CDR3 has 15 amino acids. V was clipped by 4 bases and J by 8 bases; unmatched bases: 9. The CDR3: CASSGSASGTYEQFF. The DNA for the CDR3 is TGTGCCAGCAGTGGGTCGGCTAGCGGGACCTATGAGCAGTTCTTC.

V is TRBV11-2 and J is TRBJ2-2, with D possibly TRBD2 on 7 matching bases. Germline loops: CDR1 SGHAT, CDR2 FQNNGV. Trimming removed 8 bases from V and 7 bases from J, with 14 bases in between. The CDR3 extends over 13 amino acids. CDR3 region: CASRRGAGGELFF. CDR3 coding DNA: TGTGCCAGCCGACGGGGGGCAGGCGGGGAGCTGTTTTTT.

This chain uses TRBV6-5 with TRBJ1-2; 7 bases are shared with TRBD1. J gave up 6 bases and V 6 bases, and 4 bases lay outside the gene matches. The CDR3 is 12 amino acids. CDR1 MNHEY and CDR2 SVGAGI come from the germline V gene. As DNA, the CDR3 is TGTGCCAGCAGCGGGGACAGCGATGGCTACACCTTC. Protein sequence: CASSGDSDGYTF.

The gene calls are TRBV7-2 and TRBJ2-1; TRBD2 matches 12 bases. Germline V gene sequence: CDR1 SGHTA, CDR2 FQGNSA. CDR3 size: 15 residues. V shed 1 base and J 13 bases; nucleotides not matched to a gene: 8. CDR3 DNA: TGTGCCAGCAGCTTAGATGGGTCTAGCGGGAGGGTTCAGTTCTTC. It specifies CASSLDGSSGRVQFF.

V gene TRBV30 combines with J gene TRBJ2-7; 12 bases agree with TRBD1. After removal of 0 bases from V and 12 bases from J, the junction contained 18 bases not matched to a gene. The CDR3 extends over 17 amino acids. CDR1 is GTSNPN and CDR2 is SVGIG in the germline V gene (reference sequence). The chain's CDR3 is CAWSVRGSPGQGAGLYF. The CDR3 DNA is TGTGCCTGGAGTGTACGAGGTTCCCCGGGACAGGGGGCCGGATTGTACTTC.

The gene calls are TRBV7-3 and TRBJ2-1; D is uncertain. Trimming left V 2 bases short and J 7 bases short, with 9 bases between. The CDR3 runs to 13 residues. The germline V gene has CDR1 SGHTA and CDR2 FQGTGA. Here the CDR3 reads CASSLGPTNEQFF. The CDR3 DNA follows: TGTGCCAGCAGCTTAGGCCCGACAAATGAGCAGTTCTTC.

This chain connects TRBV4-1 to TRBJ2-1; weak D call: TRBD2 (6 bases). CDR1 and CDR2 (germline): MGHRA, YSYEKL. This CDR3 spans 15 amino acids. The V end was cut by 2 bases, the J end by 8 bases, with 16 bases between. The CDR3 here is CASSQKGLPRDEQFF. In nucleotides, the CDR3 is TGCGCCAGCAGCCAAAAGGGACTCCCCAGGGATGAGCAGTTCTTC.

The genes are TRBV15 and TRBJ2-7; TRBD2 aligns across 14 bases. J was trimmed by 7 bases and V by 8 bases; bases with no gene match: 7. The CDR3 length is 14 residues. Germline V lookup: CDR1 LNHNV, CDR2 YYDKDF (reference sequence). CDR3 DNA sequence: TGTGCCACCGAGGGGACTAGCGGGAGACAGGAGCAGTACTTC. It encodes CATEGTSGRQEQYF.

The count of this clone is one. The chain recombines TRBV30 with TRBJ2-7, with D possibly being TRBD1 (5 bases). The CDR3 length is 13 residues. The V gene lost 2 bases and the J gene lost 0 bases, with 8 bases spanning the gap. The germline V gene has CDR1 GTSNPN and CDR2 SVGIG (reference sequence). The CDR3: CAWSFQGSYEQYF. DNA of the CDR3: TGTGCCTGGAGTTTTCAGGGCTCCTACGAGCAGTACTTC.

This clone has only one observation. The chain links TRBV29-1 to TRBJ2-1, with 8 bases fitting TRBD2. The CDR3 is 16 amino acids. J was trimmed by 0 bases and V by 6 bases; bases with no gene match: 10. Germline V CDR1 and CDR2: SQVTM, ANQGSEA. CDR3 protein: CSVAGTSTSSYNEQFF. CDR3 nucleotides: TGCAGCGTCGCTGGGACTAGTACTAGCTCCTACAATGAGCAGTTCTTC.

This clone appeared a single time. The rearrangement joins TRBV27 to TRBJ2-1; the match to TRBD2 covers 9 bases. The CDR3 has 15 residues. Germline CDR1 and CDR2: MNHEY and SMNVEV (reference sequence). The V and J ends lost 6 bases and 7 bases, in that order; junction bases with no gene match: 10. The CDR3 sequence is CASRNPGLAINEQFF. CDR3 sequence (DNA): TGTGCCAGCAGAAATCCGGGACTAGCAATTAATGAGCAGTTCTTC.

The chain combines TRBV6-5 with TRBJ1-1, with 9 positions matching TRBD1. This CDR3 comprises 12 residues. Germline CDR1 MNHEY, CDR2 SVGAGI. With 5 bases clipped from V and 10 bases from J, the junction kept 5 bases outside the gene matches. The CDR3 sequence is CASSPADRGAFF. The DNA of the CDR3 is TGTGCCAGCAGTCCCGCGGACAGGGGAGCTTTCTTT.

The genes are TRBV23-1 and TRBJ1-1; D possibly corresponds to TRBD1 (5 bases). TRBV23-1 is marked as an open reading frame, function uncertain. V lost 4 bases and J lost 1, with 16 bases in between. CDR3 length: 16 amino acids. The CDR3 nucleotides are TGCGCCAGCAGTCCCCGGGCCATGGGGGGGAACACTGAAGCTTTCTTT. This encodes CASSPRAMGGNTEAFF.

The chain couples TRBV6-2 or TRBV6-3 to TRBJ2-2; TRBD1 aligns across 7 bases. The junction had 9 bases not matched to a gene; V was cut back by 2 bases and J by 9 bases. Germline lookup yields CDR1 MNHEY and CDR2 SVGEGT. The CDR3 spans 15 residues. The CDR3 DNA reads as TGTGCCAGCAGTTACGTAAAACCCAGGGGGAGGGAGCTGTTTTTT. Protein: CASSYVKPRGRELFF.

V usage is TRBV10-3 and J usage is TRBJ1-1, with D possibly being TRBD1 (5 bases). Trimming stripped 2 bases from V and 0 bases from J, with 7 bases between. The CDR3 contains 14 residues. Germline CDR1 reads ENHRY; CDR2 reads SYGVKD. CDR3 nucleotide sequence: TGTGCCATCAGTGAGCTACAGGTGAACACTGAAGCTTTCTTT. Its protein is CAISELQVNTEAFF.

The chain couples TRBV9 to TRBJ2-1; TRBD2 is a possible D gene (6 bases). This CDR3 region has 15 residues. Germline V gene sequence: CDR1 SGDLS, CDR2 YYNGEE. Trimming stripped 5 bases from V and 0 bases from J, with 12 bases between. CDR3 DNA sequence: TGTGCCAGCAGTGGGACTCCGAGCTCCTACAATGAGCAGTTCTTC. It yields the protein CASSGTPSSYNEQFF.

This rearrangement joins TRBV3-1 (or the pseudogene TRBV3-2) to TRBJ2-5, with 10 bases that match TRBD1. The CDR3 covers 15 residues. Looked up from germline, CDR1 is LGHDT and CDR2 is YNNKEL (reference sequence). J lost 2 bases, V lost 4 bases, and 4 bases had no gene match. CDR3 nucleotide sequence: TGTGCCAGCAGCCGCGACAGGGGGCGGCAAGAGACCCAGTACTTC. As protein: CASSRDRGRQETQYF.

The V call is TRBV19, the J call TRBJ1-4; 9 bases agree with TRBD1. The CDR3 loop spans 16 amino acids. V dropped 5 bases and J dropped 3; count of bases not matched to a gene: 7. Germline CDR1 and CDR2: LNHDA and SQIVND (reference sequence). The chain's CDR3 is CASSPDRQGANEKLFF. In DNA, the CDR3 is TGTGCCAGTAGTCCCGACCGACAGGGGGCTAATGAAAAACTGTTTTTT.

The genes are TRBV28 and TRBJ1-5, with 7 bases identical to TRBD1. V trimming: 6 bases; J trimming: 7 bases; junction bases outside the gene matches: 15. The CDR3 contains 16 residues. CDR1 is MDHEN, CDR2 SYDVKM, per germline. CDR3 DNA: TGTGCCAGCAGACGCTCAGGACAGGATTTAGGCCAGCCCCAGCATTTT. It specifies CASRRSGQDLGQPQHF.

The chain carries TRBV12-5 and TRBJ2-1; 8 bases match TRBD2. The CDR3 covers 16 residues. Trimming took 2 bases from V and 6 from J; bases not matched to a gene: 9. Per germline, CDR1 LGHNT and CDR2 FRNRAP. CDR3 bases: TGTGCTAGTGGTTTGATGGCTAGCGGGTCCCCCAATGAGCAGTTCTTC. Translation: CASGLMASGSPNEQFF.

This clone was observed once. This chain links TRBV6-1 with TRBJ2-5; 9 bases are shared with TRBD2. With 3 bases clipped from V and 2 bases from J, the junction kept 4 bases outside the gene matches. Looked up from germline, CDR1 is MNHNS and CDR2 is SASEGT. The CDR3 totals 15 residues. The CDR3 loop reads CASSDGAGGQETQYF. The CDR3, as DNA: TGTGCCAGCAGTGACGGGGCGGGGGGGCAAGAGACCCAGTACTTC.

This clone was observed a single time. The V gene is TRBV18, the J gene TRBJ2-3; 12 bases align to TRBD2. CDR3 length: 15 amino acids. Per germline, CDR1 KGHSH and CDR2 LQKENI. The ends lost 11 bases at V and 1 base at J; junction bases unmatched: 7. CDR3 sequence (DNA): TGTGCCTCCGTACGACTAGCGGGAGGCACAGATACGCAGTATTTT. Translating it yields CASVRLAGGTDTQYF.

The chain uses TRBV6-5 and TRBJ2-7, with D possibly TRBD1 on 5 matching bases. CDR1 and CDR2 (germline): MNHEY, SVGAGI. V was trimmed by 7 bases and J by 4 bases, leaving 11 bases between them. CDR3 length equals 12 residues. The CDR3 reads CASNRRGYEQYF. The CDR3 DNA follows: TGTGCCAGCAACCGAAGGGGTTACGAGCAGTACTTC.

The V gene is TRBV3-1 (or the pseudogene TRBV3-2), the J gene TRBJ1-1; 11 nucleotides line up with TRBD1. Germline V lookup: CDR1 LGHDT, CDR2 YNNKEL (reference sequence). The ends lost 6 bases at V and 6 bases at J; junction bases unmatched: 0. The CDR3 has 12 amino acids. The DNA for the CDR3 is TGTGCCAGCAGGGGACAGGGGGCTGAAGCTTTCTTT. Protein sequence: CASRGQGAEAFF.

The DNA of the CDR3 is TGTGCCAGCAGCTTAAGTCAGGCGAATTCACCCCTCCACTTT. Its translation: CASSLSQANSPLHF. This chain uses TRBV11-1 with TRBJ1-6; no definite D call. Germline CDR1 reads SGHAT; CDR2 reads FQDESV (reference sequence). CDR3 length: 14 amino acids. V dropped 2 bases and J dropped 7 bases, with 9 bases sitting between them.

V gene TRBV5-1 combines with J gene TRBJ2-7, with D possibly matching TRBD1 (6 bases). The CDR3 spans 15 residues. The germline V and J ends were trimmed by 4 bases and 2 bases, with 16 bases remaining between them. Per germline, CDR1 SGHRS and CDR2 YFSETQ. The DNA of the CDR3 is TGCGCCAGCAGCGACGGCAGGGGTTTTCCCTACGAGCAGTACTTC. It is translated as CASSDGRGFPYEQYF.